A single sample is the source of the 19 T cell receptor beta chains below, sequenced in a study of cytomegalovirus exposure and HLA in healthy donors. 60 Vbeta and 13 Jbeta primers were used in PCR. Sequencing used immunoSEQ multiplex PCR; TCRdb keeps in-frame clones, though not all of them. This sample has more than 110,000 clones, with around 70% found just once. Source material: PBMCs. These receptors were obtained from a woman under 40 in good health and CMV-seronegative.

The rearrangement links TRBV27 to TRBJ2-3; 14 nucleotides agree with TRBD2. V trimming: 6 bases; J trimming: 5 bases; junction bases outside the gene matches: 4. The CDR3 spans 15 residues. Germline V gene lookup returns CDR1 MNHEY and CDR2 SMNVEV (reference sequence). The CDR3 protein is CASRTTSGGGDTQYF. The CDR3 nucleotides are TGTGCCAGCAGAACGACTAGCGGGGGGGGAGATACGCAGTATTTT.

This clone was seen just once. In DNA, the CDR3 is TGCGCCAGCAGCTTGGAAGCCCTGTCGGGAGATACGCAGTATTTT. Amino acids: CASSLEALSGDTQYF. The genes are TRBV5-1 and TRBJ2-3; D gene unclear. The length of the CDR3 is 15 residues. Germline assignment: CDR1 SGHRS and CDR2 YFSETQ. Trimming cost V 0 bases and J 5 bases, with 13 bases left between them.

This chain joins TRBV6-1 and TRBJ1-5, with TRBD1 as a possible D gene (5 bases). Trimming stripped 1 base from V and 2 bases from J, with 15 bases between. Germline V gives CDR1 MNHNS, CDR2 SASEGT. The CDR3 contains 17 residues. CDR3 sequence (DNA): TGTGCCAGCAGTGAAGGCAGAACAGGTGGAGGCAATCAGCCCCAGCATTTT. Its protein product is CASSEGRTGGGNQPQHF.

The chain links TRBV9 to TRBJ2-2; possibly TRBD2 for D (7 bases). V dropped 1 base and J dropped 3 bases, with 13 bases sitting between them. The CDR3 length is 16 residues. The germline V gene encodes CDR1 SGDLS and CDR2 YYNGEE. The CDR3 spells CASSVTGGLDTGELFF. CDR3 nucleotide sequence: TGTGCCAGCAGCGTAACCGGGGGGCTAGACACCGGGGAGCTGTTTTTT.

This chain uses TRBV9 with TRBJ1-1; weak D call: TRBD1 (5 bases). The germline V gene has CDR1 SGDLS and CDR2 YYNGEE. Trimming took off 1 base at V and 4 bases at J, with 14 bases between the two ends. CDR3 length: 15 residues. The CDR3 DNA is TGTGCCAGCAGCGTAAGTCCTGGGGGGGGCACTGAAGCTTTCTTT. It encodes CASSVSPGGGTEAFF.

The chain uses TRBV9 and TRBJ2-1, with D perhaps TRBD2 (5 bases). The CDR3 is made up of 15 amino acids. Germline loops: CDR1 SGDLS, CDR2 YYNGEE. Trimming stripped 4 bases from V and 0 bases from J, with 11 bases between. Here the CDR3 reads CASSPSEGSYNEQFF. The CDR3 nucleotides are TGTGCCAGCAGCCCCAGCGAGGGCTCCTACAATGAGCAGTTCTTC.

The gene calls are TRBV6-6 and TRBJ1-1, with D perhaps matching TRBD1 (5 bases). This CDR3 is built from 15 residues. V was cut by 2 bases and J by 0 bases, with 10 bases left in between. Germline loops: CDR1 MNHNY, CDR2 SVGAGI (reference sequence). The CDR3 reads CASSYQGGMNTEAFF. For the CDR3, the DNA is TGTGCCAGCAGTTACCAGGGTGGCATGAACACTGAAGCTTTCTTT.

This clone has only a few counts. The chain employs TRBV7-2 and TRBJ2-5, with 8 bases identical to TRBD2. J lost 1 base, V lost 5 bases, and 0 bases had no gene match. Germline CDR1 SGHTA, CDR2 FQGNSA. The CDR3 is made up of 13 amino acids. CDR3 residues: CASSAGGQETQYF. CDR3 sequence (DNA): TGTGCCAGCAGCGCGGGGGGCCAAGAGACCCAGTACTTC.

This chain connects TRBV7-2 to TRBJ1-1; TRBD1 is a possible D gene (5 bases). The CDR3 consists of 13 residues. V was cut by 5 bases and J by 8 bases, with 15 bases left in between. The germline gives CDR1 SGHTA, CDR2 FQGNSA. In DNA, the CDR3 is TGTGCCAGCAGCCCATCCGGGGGGGAGGAAGCTTTCTTT. Translation: CASSPSGGEEAFF.

This clone was seen more than once but under ten times. This sequence joins TRBV29-1 and TRBJ2-2; D is possibly TRBD1 (6 bases). This CDR3 comprises 13 residues. In germline, CDR1 is SQVTM, CDR2 ANQGSEA. V was trimmed by 3 bases and J by 8 bases, leaving 13 bases between them. The CDR3 is CSVDGQMGGELFF. DNA for the CDR3: TGCAGCGTTGACGGACAGATGGGGGGGGAGCTGTTTTTT.

This clone was recorded a few times. The chain recombines TRBV27 with TRBJ2-7; D is possibly TRBD1 (6 bases). The CDR3 has 13 amino acids. Germline values: CDR1 MNHEY, CDR2 SMNVEV (reference sequence). Trimming cost V 3 bases and J 1 base, with 7 bases left between them. The CDR3 spells CASSLGASYEQYV. DNA of the CDR3: TGTGCCAGCAGTTTGGGGGCTTCCTACGAGCAGTACGTC.

The V gene is TRBV19, the J gene TRBJ2-5; D ambiguous. With 3 bases removed from V and 0 bases from J, the gap between germline ends came to 8 bases. Germline lookup yields CDR1 LNHDA and CDR2 SQIVND (reference sequence). CDR3 size: 14 residues. CDR3 sequence reads: CASSISVNQETQYF. The DNA of the CDR3 is TGTGCCAGTAGTATTTCGGTAAACCAAGAGACCCAGTACTTC.

This clone was recorded only once. At one end, the junction sequence differs from germline, possibly due to a read error. The chain is built from TRBV5-4 and TRBJ2-1; D is unclear. Per the germline V gene, CDR1 is SGHNT and CDR2 is YYREEE (reference sequence). This CDR3 has 11 amino acids. The DNA for the CDR3 is TGTGCCAGCAGCTCCAACAATGAGCAGTTCTTC. It is translated as CASSSNNEQFF.

The rearrangement joins TRBV6-6 to TRBJ1-2, with a weak D call TRBD1 (5 bases). Trimming took 0 bases from V and 4 from J, leaving 9 bases between them. CDR3 length: 14 residues. Germline loops: CDR1 MNHNY, CDR2 SVGAGI (reference sequence). CDR3 region: CASSYSGRVYGYTF. The CDR3 DNA follows: TGTGCCAGCAGTTACTCAGGCAGGGTCTATGGCTACACCTTC.

The count of this clone is one. V and J are TRBV10-1 and TRBJ2-7, with 9 positions matching TRBD2. V gave up 6 bases and J gave up 3 bases; unmatched junction bases: 18. The CDR3 runs to 18 residues. Germline V gene data show CDR1 as WNHNN and CDR2 as SYGVQD (reference sequence). This CDR3 is CASSVPIVLAGSYYEQYF. In nucleotides, the CDR3 is TGCGCCAGCAGCGTGCCAATCGTTCTAGCGGGAAGCTACTACGAGCAGTACTTC.

In its sample, this clone was seen many times. The V and J genes are TRBV28 and TRBJ1-5, with 8 bases aligning to TRBD1. Germline CDR1 reads MDHEN; CDR2 reads SYDVKM. Trimming took 6 bases from V and 4 from J; bases not matched to a gene: 8. This CDR3 region has 15 residues. The CDR3 sequence: CASRAGTGGNQPQHF. In DNA, the CDR3 is TGTGCCAGCAGGGCCGGGACAGGAGGTAATCAGCCCCAGCATTTT.

V gene TRBV6-5 combines with J gene TRBJ2-2; 9 nucleotides align to TRBD2. Germline V gene sequence: CDR1 MNHEY, CDR2 SVGAGI. The CDR3 runs 14 residues. The V and J ends lost 6 bases and 6 bases, in that order; junction bases with no gene match: 5. In DNA, the CDR3 is TGTGCCAGCAGGGGACTAGCTGGCCCCGGGGAGCTGTTTTTT. Its translation: CASRGLAGPGELFF.

This clone occurred a few times. The chain joins TRBV6-6 to TRBJ1-3, with no clear D. The V and J ends lost 4 bases and 4 bases respectively, with 5 bases between them. Germline loops: CDR1 MNHNY, CDR2 SVGAGI (reference sequence). CDR3 length: 12 residues. The CDR3 sequence: CASSFTGNTIYF. CDR3 in DNA: TGTGCCAGCAGTTTTACAGGAAACACCATATATTTT.

CDR3 in amino acids: CASSPPPPRRQGIKGNQPQHF. DNA for the CDR3: TGTGCCAGCTCACCACCGCCCCCCCGAAGGCAGGGGATTAAGGGCAATCAGCCCCAGCATTTT. The chain uses TRBV18 and TRBJ1-5, with D possibly being TRBD1 (6 bases). With 0 bases removed from V and 2 bases from J, the gap between germline ends came to 26 bases. Germline CDR1 KGHSH, CDR2 LQKENI. This CDR3 spans 21 amino acids.